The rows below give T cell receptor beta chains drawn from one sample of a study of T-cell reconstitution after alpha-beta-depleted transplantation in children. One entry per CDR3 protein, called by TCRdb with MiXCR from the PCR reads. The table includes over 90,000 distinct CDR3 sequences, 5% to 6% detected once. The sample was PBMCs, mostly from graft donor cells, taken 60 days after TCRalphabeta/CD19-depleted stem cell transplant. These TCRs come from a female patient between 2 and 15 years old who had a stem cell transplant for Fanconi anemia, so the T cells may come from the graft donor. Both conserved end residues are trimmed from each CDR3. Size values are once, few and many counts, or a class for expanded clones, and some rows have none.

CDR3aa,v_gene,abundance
ASSVASPSSSYNEQF,TRBV9,medium-sized
ASSLADAYGYT,TRBV7-2,few
RAGEGDGYT,TRBV29-1,.
ASSVGTSGRYEQY,TRBV9,many
SARSLAEYNEQF,TRBV20-1,once
ASSIAAHYNEQF,TRBV19,few
ASSRASGGAGQETQY,TRBV7-8,few
ASSSIGGGRGYT,TRBV7-9,few
ASSLAGQGANTEAF,TRBV5-6,many
ASSGTGSRQQY,TRBV7-2,many
ASSSWGPSAGNTIY,TRBV27,many
ASSWGIGYGYT,TRBV28,many
SAEAGGQNIQY,TRBV20-1,many
ASSSAGALTDTQY,TRBV5-1,.
ASSNRVRRYGYT,TRBV28,many
ASSLLSGPQETQY,TRBV7-9,.
AIRSDRGDTAETQY,TRBV10-3,.
ASSLHTTDTQY,TRBV5-5,many
ASSLAGGPGELF,TRBV12-3/TRBV12-4,many
ASSIRDWPLH,TRBV7-9,few
ASSPPGQRRITGELF,TRBV18,many
ASSLDGGGRSYNEQF,TRBV5-1,.
ASSLQTGWETQY,TRBV28,many
ASSLMLLAGANEQF,TRBV4-1,.
ASSLDGGAQETQY,TRBV7-2,many
ASSLVAGGTGELF,TRBV5-6,many
ASSERQGSKNIQY,TRBV2,many
ASSLEAGGGPQH,TRBV9,many
ASSPNGQDEKLF,TRBV18,.
ASSLQSGSSYEQY,TRBV18,many
ASRDRGHEKLF,TRBV7-9,few
ASRRWTYYGYT,TRBV12-3/TRBV12-4,many
ASSFLGQMVYEQY,TRBV27,many
ASSLDGFASSSYNEQF,TRBV5-1,many
ASSLTNRANTGELF,TRBV7-3,many
ASIRDYYTDTQY,TRBV28,.
ASSPSRGGSTDTQY,TRBV7-3,many
ASSPLGANTGELF,TRBV12-3/TRBV12-4,many
APRAGQGGYEQY,TRBV6-1,many
ASSLTVGGELF,TRBV12-3/TRBV12-4,many
ASSLDRDNEQF,TRBV5-1,many
ASSRGTSGEKLF,TRBV3-1,.
ASSFPLREPSYEQF,TRBV5-1,many
ASSLKTGPTTNEKLF,TRBV12-3/TRBV12-4,many
ASSPLRGGGSYEQY,TRBV18,few
ASSLIAGGPPDNEQF,TRBV12-3/TRBV12-4,many
ASSLALAGVYEQY,TRBV28,many
AISGGMTAKNIQY,TRBV10-3,many
SVAGLAGGRGYNEQF,TRBV29-1,many
ASSIGGQDDTQY,TRBV19,many